This record covers a single T cell receptor beta chain. No antigen is known for it. The PCR was carried out with 60 Vbeta primers and 13 Jbeta primers. The table came from immunoSEQ multiplex PCR; TCRdb's copy has only in-frame clones and leaves some out. The sample gives 100,000 or so clones, roughly 82% of which show up once; about 3.4% is in the top ten. The data are from a study of cytomegalovirus exposure and HLA in healthy donors. Whole-study findings and limits: Roughly uniform sequencing depth across donors was assumed, possibly incorrectly.

CDR3 length: 15 residues. Germline loops: CDR1 GTSNPN, CDR2 SVGIG (reference sequence). V gene TRBV30 combines with J gene TRBJ2-5; 14 bases fit TRBD2. The J call is uncertain, as TRBJ2-7 better fits the DNA end. The source is a man under 40 in good health and CMV-seropositive. The sequencing sample was made of PBMCs. The CDR3, as DNA: TGTGCCTGGAGTCCGGGACTAGCGGGAGCCCACGAGCAGTACTTC. This gives the protein CAWSPGLAGAHEQYF.